This T cell receptor beta chain was documented in a study of a mutant IDH1 vaccine in newly diagnosed glioma. About the research overall: Patients began vaccination 4-6 weeks after radiotherapy alone, or with temozolomide cycles.

Some clones are missing from TCRdb's copy, which holds only in-frame ones; the method was immunoSEQ multiplex PCR. The table has over 50,000 clones, around 80% seen once; the top ten hold about 3.7%. Time point described: week 5, during vaccination. A single vaccine dose contained 300 ug of mutant IDH1 20-mer peptide, and topical imiquimod was used with it. In every donor, the tumor was a new WHO grade 3 or 4 IDH1-mutant, ATRX-lost astrocytoma. Trimming took off 2 bases at V and 7 bases at J, with 21 bases between the two ends. The CDR3 contains 17 residues. CDR1 is SGHAT, CDR2 FQNNGV, per germline. Regarding this clone: The antigen is not known.

The TCR comes from a man younger than 40 with glioma. This sequence joins TRBV11-2 and TRBJ2-1; perhaps D is TRBD1 or TRBD2 (6 bases each). Specimen: PBMCs, collected from a glioma patient whose treatment included an IDH1 peptide vaccine. In DNA form, the CDR3 reads TGTGCCAGCAGCTTACTGGGGGGCCCCCGAGGGGTAAATGAGCAGTTCTTC. Protein: CASSLLGGPRGVNEQFF.